The next 32 T cell receptor beta chains were all read from a single sample in a study of T cells in Graves' hyperthyroidism and ophthalmopathy. TCR beta CDR3 sequences were amplified from RNA transcripts. During a first-round RT-PCR of the TCR CDR3, the HTBI primer set was used. Via MiXCR, TCRdb re-called the multiplex PCR reads, giving one row per CDR3 protein. This repertoire shows 500,000 to 600,000 distinct CDR3 sequences, 16% found once; its top ten account for roughly 18%. Sequenced: blood. The receptor set was obtained from a woman under 30 with Graves' hyperthyroidism.

In this sample, this clonotype turned up many times. This chain links TRBV20-1 with TRBJ2-1; D unclear. V lost 6 bases to trimming and J lost 5 bases, with 23 bases between them. The CDR3 contains 16 residues. Per germline, CDR1 DFQATT and CDR2 SNEGSKA (reference sequence). The DNA for the CDR3 is TGCAGTGCAACTTCAGTGCGGACGCCCCCCCACAATGAGCAGTTCTTC. Its protein is CSATSVRTPPHNEQFF.

This clonotype came up many times. The CDR3 region is CASSLIGETQYF. The CDR3 DNA reads TGTGCCAGCAGCTTAATAGGAGAGACCCAGTACTTC. This chain uses TRBV11-2 with TRBJ2-5; no clear D gene. Trimming left V 2 bases short and J 4 bases short, with 5 bases between. The length of the CDR3 is 12 residues. Germline V gene data show CDR1 as SGHAT and CDR2 as FQNNGV.

V is TRBV12-3 or TRBV12-4 and J is TRBJ1-6; D is uncertain. Trimming removed 7 bases from V and 0 bases from J, with 16 bases in between. The CDR3 contains 17 residues. CDR3 in amino acids: CASKARLGSSYNSPLHF. The CDR3 nucleotides read TGTGCCAGCAAGGCCCGGTTAGGCAGCTCCTATAATTCACCCCTCCACTTT.

This clonotype has only a few counts. The rearrangement joins TRBV20-1 to TRBJ2-1, with 10 bases aligning to TRBD2. Trimming removed 0 bases from V and 4 bases from J; junction bases left unmatched: 3. The CDR3 spans 15 residues. Per the germline V gene, CDR1 is DFQATT and CDR2 is SNEGSKA (reference sequence). The CDR3: CSARDISGGYNEQFF. The CDR3 DNA reads TGCAGTGCTAGAGATATTAGCGGGGGGTACAATGAGCAGTTCTTC.

This clonotype was picked up many times. The chain couples TRBV6-1 to TRBJ2-3; TRBD2 aligns across 8 bases. V was pared by 4 bases and J by 4 bases, with 13 bases of the junction left unmatched. Germline V gene lookup returns CDR1 MNHNS and CDR2 SASEGT. The CDR3 is 17 residues long. The CDR3 sequence: CASSVRETLAGPDTQYF. The CDR3 DNA is TGTGCCAGCAGTGTCCGGGAGACTTTAGCGGGGCCAGATACGCAGTATTTT.

The rearrangement uses TRBV12-3 or TRBV12-4 and TRBJ1-6; 7 bases are shared with TRBD1. Trimming at V came to 6 bases and at J to 8 bases, leaving 7 bases not matched to a gene. This CDR3 region has 14 residues. CDR3 protein: CASRPRQGYSPLHF. In DNA form, the CDR3 reads TGTGCCAGCAGGCCGAGACAGGGCTATTCACCCCTCCACTTT.

The rearrangement links TRBV5-5 to TRBJ1-1, with a weak D call TRBD1 (5 bases). The CDR3 is 14 residues long. Germline V CDR1 and CDR2: SGHKS, YYEKEE (reference sequence). Trimming removed 5 bases from V and 4 bases from J, with 15 bases in between. The CDR3 protein is CASSSSGWGTEAFF. Written as DNA, the CDR3 is TGTGCCAGCAGTTCCTCAGGGTGGGGCACTGAAGCTTTCTTT.

V gene TRBV19 combines with J gene TRBJ2-5; D gene uncertain. There are 13 residues in the CDR3. CDR1 and CDR2 from the germline V gene are LNHDA and SQIVND (reference sequence). Trimming pared 1 base from V and 1 base from J, leaving 4 bases between. The CDR3 protein is CASSIVTQETQYF. For the CDR3, the DNA is TGTGCCAGTAGTATAGTGACCCAAGAGACCCAGTACTTC. Looking up the rest from reference TRBV19 and TRBJ2-5 gives the full variable domain: DGGITQSPKYLFRKEGQNVTLSCEQNLNHDAMYWYRQDPGQGLRLIYYSQIVNDFQKGDIAEGYSVSREKKESFPLTVTSAQKNPTAFYLCASSIVTQETQYFGPGTRLLVL.

In its sample, this clonotype was seen many times. The chain is built from TRBV12-3 or TRBV12-4 and TRBJ2-5; D ambiguous. CDR3 length: 14 amino acids. V was pared by 1 base and J by 4 bases, with 10 bases between. The CDR3: CASSLGAGGETQYF. The CDR3 nucleotides are TGTGCCAGCAGTTTAGGCGCCGGTGGAGAGACCCAGTACTTC.

At least ten counts were recorded for this clonotype. The rearrangement uses TRBV28 and TRBJ2-1; D is perhaps TRBD2 (5 bases). Germline CDR1 and CDR2: MDHEN and SYDVKM. V lost 7 bases and J 6 bases, leaving 13 bases between the germline ends. This CDR3 is built from 13 residues. The CDR3 DNA follows: TGTGCCAGCAAGCGTGCGGGTTCCAATGAGCAGTTCTTC. It is translated as CASKRAGSNEQFF.

V gene TRBV24-1 combines with J gene TRBJ1-1; D is unresolved. CDR1 KGHDR and CDR2 SFDVKD come from the germline V gene. The CDR3 runs to 14 residues. Trimming removed 4 bases at V and 3 bases at J, with 11 bases between. CDR3 DNA sequence: TGTGCCACCAGTGAAGCAGGCCATGACACTGAAGCTTTCTTT. It is translated as CATSEAGHDTEAFF.

This clonotype was seen many times. The V and J genes are TRBV2 and TRBJ1-1; TRBD1 aligns across 9 bases. Germline V gives CDR1 SNHLY, CDR2 FYNNEI. The CDR3 has 16 amino acids. V was clipped by 3 bases and J by 0 bases; unmatched bases: 5. DNA of the CDR3: TGTGCCAGCAGTGATAGGGACAGGGTCTTGAACACTGAAGCTTTCTTT. Residues: CASSDRDRVLNTEAFF.

This clonotype has a handful of counts. The rearrangement joins TRBV5-6 to TRBJ2-1; TRBD1 aligns across 8 bases. Germline CDR1 and CDR2: SGHDT and YYEEEE. CDR3 length equals 15 residues. The V gene end was trimmed by 0 bases and the J gene end by 6 bases; junction bases not matched to a gene: 5. The CDR3 loop reads CASSLGPTGANEQFF. The DNA for the CDR3 is TGTGCCAGCAGCTTGGGCCCGACAGGGGCCAATGAGCAGTTCTTC.

This clonotype came up once. V is TRBV30 and J is TRBJ2-3; tentatively, D is TRBD2 (6 bases). Germline-derived CDR1 and CDR2 are GTSNPN and SVGIG (reference sequence). V lost 1 base and J lost 0, with 20 bases in between. The CDR3 spans 18 residues. Written as DNA, the CDR3 is TGTGCCTGGAGTGGCCCTCATGAGGGACTGCCTAGCACAGATACGCAGTATTTT. Amino acid sequence: CAWSGPHEGLPSTDTQYF. Together with reference TRBV30 and TRBJ2-3, the CDR3 gives the full variable domain: SQTIHQWPATLVQPVGSPLSLECTVEGTSNPNLYWYRQAAGRGLQLLFYSVGIGQISSEVPQNLSASRPQDRQFILSSKKLLLSDSGFYLCAWSGPHEGLPSTDTQYFGPGTRLTVL.

This clonotype was seen repeatedly, ten times or more. CDR3 sequence reads: CASSLDKRGGTSYNEQFF. The CDR3 coding sequence is TGTGCCAGCAGCTTAGATAAGCGGGGGGGAACTTCCTACAATGAGCAGTTCTTC. The chain uses TRBV11-2 and TRBJ2-1; 10 nucleotides match TRBD2. This CDR3 has 18 amino acids. Germline values: CDR1 SGHAT, CDR2 FQNNGV. Trimming took 0 bases from V and 1 from J; bases not matched to a gene: 6.

The V and J genes are TRBV29-1 and TRBJ2-4; D uncertain. Germline CDR1 SQVTM, CDR2 ANQGSEA. V lost 0 bases and J lost 0, with 9 bases in between. This CDR3 has 15 amino acids. As DNA, the CDR3 is TGCAGCGTTGAAGATTTATTTTTAGCCAAAAACATTCAGTACTTC. Its translation is CSVEDLFLAKNIQYF.

This clonotype was seen many times. The chain carries TRBV11-2 and TRBJ1-1; no clear D. The germline V and J ends were trimmed by 5 bases and 1 base, with 14 bases remaining between them. Germline V CDR1 and CDR2: SGHAT, FQNNGV. This CDR3 region has 15 residues. CDR3 loop: CASSLILKPNTEAFF. CDR3 coding DNA: TGTGCCAGCAGCCTGATCCTTAAACCGAACACTGAAGCTTTCTTT.

This clonotype was seen ten or more times. The chain recombines TRBV7-2 with TRBJ2-3; 10 bases match TRBD2. Germline V gene data show CDR1 as SGHTA and CDR2 as FQGNSA. The CDR3 has 14 amino acids. J was trimmed by 4 bases and V by 8 bases; bases with no gene match: 6. CDR3 protein: CASARTSGADTQYF. The CDR3 DNA sequence: TGTGCCAGCGCCCGGACTAGCGGCGCAGATACGCAGTATTTT.

The rearrangement uses TRBV6-1 and TRBJ2-1; 7 bases match TRBD2. There are 16 residues in the CDR3. The ends lost 5 bases at V and 9 bases at J; junction bases unmatched: 16. The germline V gene has CDR1 MNHNS and CDR2 SASEGT. The CDR3 reads CASSTLPGRLAGEQFF. The CDR3 bases are TGTGCCAGCAGTACCCTTCCCGGACGACTAGCCGGTGAGCAGTTCTTC.

The genes are TRBV5-1 and TRBJ2-5; TRBD2 matches 11 bases. V shed 4 bases, J shed 2 bases, and the junction held 7 bases outside the gene matches. The CDR3 extends over 16 amino acids. Germline V lookup: CDR1 SGHRS, CDR2 YFSETQ. CDR3 nucleotides: TGCGCCAGCAGCGGGACCGGGACTAGCGGACAAGAGACCCAGTACTTC. It is translated as CASSGTGTSGQETQYF.

The sample holds a few counts of this clonotype. V usage is TRBV3-1 and J usage is TRBJ1-2, with TRBD1 matching over 7 bases. The CDR3 totals 14 residues. Unmatched junction bases numbered 7, after V lost 1 base and J lost 8 bases. Germline-derived CDR1 and CDR2 are LGHDT and YNNKEL (reference sequence). The CDR3 region has the DNA TGTGCCAGCAGCCAAGCAGGGGGTACTCGGGGCTACACCTTC. Translating it yields CASSQAGGTRGYTF.

The sample holds a few counts of this clonotype. In DNA, the CDR3 is TGCGCCAGCAGCATTCCGGGACAGGGGGCGGCTACTGGCACTGAAGCTTTCTTT. Encoded protein: CASSIPGQGAATGTEAFF. V and J are TRBV5-1 and TRBJ1-1; 12 nucleotides align to TRBD1. This CDR3 region has 18 residues. V lost 4 bases and J lost 4; bases outside the gene matches: 14. In germline, CDR1 is SGHRS, CDR2 YFSETQ.

This rearrangement joins TRBV7-2 to TRBJ2-7; TRBD1 might be the D (6 bases). Germline CDR1 is SGHTA and CDR2 is FQGNSA. Trimming took off 5 bases at V and 5 bases at J, with 13 bases between the two ends. The CDR3 covers 13 residues. The CDR3 loop is CASSRRTANEQYF. CDR3 bases: TGTGCCAGCAGCCGACGGACAGCCAACGAGCAGTACTTC. The full variable domain, completed using reference TRBV7-2 and TRBJ2-7, is GAGVSQSPSNKVTEKGKDVELRCDPISGHTALYWYRQSLGQGLEFLIYFQGNSAPDKSGLPSDRFSAERTGGSVSTLTIQRTQQEDSAVYLCASSRRTANEQYFGPGTRLTVT.

This clonotype was detected many times. This sequence joins TRBV6-5 and TRBJ2-5; D possibly corresponds to TRBD2 (5 bases). The germline V gene has CDR1 MNHEY and CDR2 SVGAGI. CDR3 size: 13 residues. The V end was cut by 6 bases, the J end by 5 bases, with 13 bases between. CDR3 in DNA: TGTGCCAGCAGGCAAGGACCGGGGGAGACCCAGTACTTC. It is translated as CASRQGPGETQYF.

This clonotype has ten or more counts. This rearrangement joins TRBV10-1 to TRBJ2-1, with D perhaps TRBD1 (5 bases). The V and J ends lost 3 bases and 8 bases respectively, with 14 bases between them. The CDR3 consists of 14 residues. Germline V gives CDR1 WNHNN, CDR2 SYGVQD (reference sequence). In nucleotides, the CDR3 is TGCGCCAGCAGTGATCTGGACAAAGGCCATGAGCAGTTCTTC. Protein sequence: CASSDLDKGHEQFF.

This clonotype has a count of ten or more. The V call is TRBV3-1, the J call TRBJ1-2; D is uncertain. CDR1 is LGHDT and CDR2 is YNNKEL in the germline V gene (reference sequence). Trimming took off 4 bases at V and 0 bases at J, with 21 bases between the two ends. This CDR3 contains 18 residues. The chain's CDR3 is CASSRKHRPVMTNYGYTF. CDR3 nucleotides: TGTGCCAGCAGCCGGAAACACCGACCGGTTATGACTAACTATGGCTACACCTTC.

In this sample, this clonotype turned up a few times. V usage is TRBV11-2 and J usage is TRBJ1-6, with unresolved D. This CDR3 is 12 amino acids long. With 5 bases removed from V and 15 bases from J, the gap between germline ends came to 14 bases. Germline assignment: CDR1 SGHAT and CDR2 FQNNGV. Here the CDR3 reads CASSPSPGDLHF. CDR3 in DNA: TGTGCCAGCAGCCCTTCCCCCGGGGACCTCCACTTT.

In its sample, this clonotype was seen many times. V gene TRBV20-1 combines with J gene TRBJ2-2; either TRBD1 or TRBD2 may supply D (7 bases each). Per the germline V gene, CDR1 is DFQATT and CDR2 is SNEGSKA (reference sequence). CDR3 size: 17 residues. The V and J ends lost 0 bases and 1 base respectively, with 15 bases between them. In DNA, the CDR3 is TGCAGTGCTAGAGATAGGGGGAGGGGGCTGAACACCGGGGAGCTGTTTTTT. Its protein is CSARDRGRGLNTGELFF.

This clonotype was found many times. The chain combines TRBV3-1 with TRBJ2-1; D assignment may be TRBD1 or TRBD2 (5 bases each). The V gene lost 1 base and the J gene lost 2 bases, with 12 bases spanning the gap. The CDR3 loop spans 16 amino acids. Germline V gene data show CDR1 as LGHDT and CDR2 as YNNKEL (reference sequence). The CDR3 nucleotides read TGTGCCAGCAGCCAAGGGGCGAGGGGTGCCTACAATGAGCAGTTCTTC. It yields the protein CASSQGARGAYNEQFF.

V is TRBV6-4 and J is TRBJ2-3; D is unresolved. The CDR3 is made up of 13 amino acids. Germline lookup yields CDR1 MRHNA and CDR2 SNTAGT. V shed 2 bases and J shed 3 bases, with 6 bases lying between them. This CDR3 is CASSDEVTDTQYF. The CDR3 bases are TGTGCCAGCAGTGACGAGGTTACAGATACGCAGTATTTT.

This rearrangement joins TRBV28 to TRBJ2-7, with 8 bases fitting TRBD2. Germline CDR1 is MDHEN and CDR2 is SYDVKM. The CDR3 has 15 amino acids. J was trimmed by 6 bases and V by 6 bases; bases with no gene match: 13. CDR3 sequence reads: CASSRQIAGSGEQYF. The CDR3 DNA is TGTGCCAGCAGCCGCCAGATAGCGGGATCGGGCGAGCAGTACTTC. The full variable domain, its missing parts supplied by reference TRBV28 and TRBJ2-7, is DVKVTQSSRYLVKRTGEKVFLECVQDMDHENMFWYRQDPGLGLRLIYFSYDVKMKEKGDIPEGYSVSREKKERFSLILESASTNQTSMYLCASSRQIAGSGEQYFGPGTRLTVT.

The genes are TRBV25-1 and TRBJ1-2, with a weak D call TRBD1 (6 bases). The CDR3 is made up of 13 amino acids. V lost 6 bases and J lost 1, with 9 bases in between. Germline values: CDR1 MGHDK, CDR2 SYGVNS. DNA for the CDR3: TGTGCCAGCAGGGACAGTGGTAACTATGGCTACACCTTC. Translating it yields CASRDSGNYGYTF.